This TCR beta chain was observed in a study of immune characterization of retroperitoneal liposarcoma (dated 2019 in TCRdb). This clonotype showed up many times. The clone's antigen remains unknown. Qualities for individual bases were not recorded, and no much larger clone is one base off. Based on the germline V gene (reference sequence), the CDR1 and CDR2 sequences are MNHEY and SMNVEV. Including cysteine and phenylalanine, the CDR3 has 14 amino acids. CDR3 DNA is the only sequence kept; it has 42 bases, read in frame from the first base. Libraries were prepared through PCR. Sequenced using a NextSeq 500. The raw public data were reprocessed by TCRdb itself: fastp quality trimming at Q25, MiXCR clonotype calling, in-frame beta chains only. CDR3 protein duplicates are merged, each entry listing the most common genes and DNA. Within this sample are some 11,000 distinct CDR3 sequences, with about 20% of them counted one time only. The ten top clones hold 8% to 9% of the sample.

The receptor's source is a female donor with retroperitoneal liposarcoma. The sequencing sample was made of blood. This sequence uses TRBV27 and TRBJ2-1; the D gene is possibly TRBD1, with 6 bases matching. The DNA end is more similar to TRBJ2-7, so the J call may be wrong. The DNA reads TGTGCCAGCGCCCGGCAGGGGTTAAGGTACGAGCAGTACTTC. The resulting protein is CASARQGLRYEQYF.